These 16 T cell receptor beta chains originate from one sample sequenced in a study of cytomegalovirus exposure and HLA in healthy donors. The PCR made use of 60 Vbeta and 13 Jbeta primers. The table came from immunoSEQ multiplex PCR; TCRdb's copy has only in-frame clones and leaves some out. The sample holds approximately 130,000 clones. Sequenced material: PBMCs. Receptors originate from a woman aged 60-70 years in good health and CMV-seronegative.

The J gene is TRBJ1-2, the V gene TRBV5-4, with D possibly matching TRBD1 (6 bases). This CDR3 has 12 residues. Germline V CDR1 and CDR2: SGHNT, YYREEE (reference sequence). Trimming pared 5 bases from V and 8 bases from J, leaving 13 bases between. The CDR3, as DNA: TGTGCCAGCAGGGGGGGGGCTGAAGGCTACACCTTC. This sequence encodes CASRGGAEGYTF.

The rearrangement links TRBV7-8 to TRBJ1-5; D unresolved. CDR3 length: 15 residues. Germline-derived CDR1 and CDR2 are SGHVS and FQNEAQ. Trimming shortened V by 1 base and J by 4 bases, and 11 bases separated the two germline ends. CDR3 DNA sequence: TGTGCCAGCAGCTTAGGGTACGGACTAAATCAGCCCCAGCATTTT. Translating gives CASSLGYGLNQPQHF.

The V gene is TRBV5-4, the J gene TRBJ2-1, with 12 bases aligning to TRBD2. The V gene end was trimmed by 2 bases and the J gene end by 8 bases; junction bases not matched to a gene: 11. This CDR3 has 17 residues. Germline V gene sequence: CDR1 SGHNT, CDR2 YYREEE (reference sequence). The DNA of the CDR3 is TGTGCCAGCAGCTTCACCCGGACTAGCGGGGTTGTGTATGAGCAGTTCTTC. This encodes CASSFTRTSGVVYEQFF.

The rearrangement joins TRBV28 to TRBJ1-3; 8 bases match TRBD1. There are 15 residues in the CDR3. CDR1 and CDR2 (germline): MDHEN, SYDVKM. Unmatched junction bases numbered 4, after V lost 6 bases and J lost 0 bases. The CDR3 here is CASRGQDASGNTIYF. CDR3 sequence (DNA): TGTGCCAGCAGGGGACAGGATGCCTCTGGAAACACCATATATTTT.

The chain joins TRBV5-4 to TRBJ1-6; a possible D gene is TRBD1 (6 bases). V gave up 3 bases and J gave up 5 bases, with 12 bases separating them. The CDR3 covers 15 residues. Germline V gene sequence: CDR1 SGHNT, CDR2 YYREEE (reference sequence). The CDR3 reads CASSSGTSNNSPLHF. CDR3 in DNA: TGTGCCAGCAGCTCCGGGACAAGTAATAATTCACCCCTCCACTTT.

The rearrangement uses TRBV27 and TRBJ2-3, with 7 bases that match TRBD1. CDR1 MNHEY and CDR2 SMNVEV come from the germline V gene (reference sequence). Trimming at V came to 5 bases and at J to 3 bases, leaving 8 bases not matched to a gene. This CDR3 is built from 15 residues. The CDR3: CASSPGTDGTDTQYF. DNA of the CDR3: TGTGCCAGCAGTCCCGGGACAGACGGTACAGATACGCAGTATTTT.

The gene calls are TRBV10-2 and TRBJ2-1; 11 bases are shared with TRBD2. This CDR3 is 17 amino acids long. Trimming at V came to 6 bases and at J to 0 bases, leaving 7 bases not matched to a gene. The germline V gene encodes CDR1 WSHSY and CDR2 SAAADI. CDR3 coding DNA: TGCGCCAGCAGACGTCCGGGACTAGCGGACTCCTACAATGAGCAGTTCTTC. Its translation is CASRRPGLADSYNEQFF.

The CDR3 sequence: CASSVSGRLTYSTDTQYF. Written as DNA, the CDR3 is TGCGCCAGCAGTGTTAGCGGGCGACTCACTTACAGCACAGATACGCAGTATTTT. The genes are TRBV10-1 and TRBJ2-3, with 7 bases fitting TRBD2. The CDR3 sequence is 18 residues long. Per germline, CDR1 WNHNN and CDR2 SYGVQD (reference sequence). After removal of 4 bases from V and 0 bases from J, the junction contained 13 bases not matched to a gene.

J is TRBJ1-5 and V is TRBV5-1; D unclear. Germline CDR1 reads SGHRS; CDR2 reads YFSETQ. The CDR3 sequence is 14 residues long. Trimming removed 4 bases at V and 0 bases at J, with 8 bases between. The CDR3 spells CASSAGDSNQPQHF. DNA of the CDR3: TGCGCCAGCAGCGCTGGAGATAGCAATCAGCCCCAGCATTTT.

This sequence joins TRBV7-2 and TRBJ2-4; D perhaps matches TRBD2 (5 bases). With 1 base removed from V and 8 bases from J, the gap between germline ends came to 12 bases. Germline-derived CDR1 and CDR2 are SGHTA and FQGNSA. This CDR3 contains 14 residues. The CDR3 coding sequence is TGTGCCAGCAGCTTAGAGACGGGGAGATACATTCAGTACTTC. Translation: CASSLETGRYIQYF. The entire variable domain, with the rest obtained from reference TRBV7-2 and TRBJ2-4, is as follows: GAGVSQSPSNKVTEKGKDVELRCDPISGHTALYWYRQSLGQGLEFLIYFQGNSAPDKSGLPSDRFSAERTGGSVSTLTIQRTQQEDSAVYLCASSLETGRYIQYFGAGTRLSVL.

The chain couples TRBV11-2 to TRBJ1-5, with D possibly matching TRBD1 (6 bases). Trimming left V 2 bases short and J 5 bases short, with 13 bases between. The CDR3 loop spans 15 amino acids. Per germline, CDR1 SGHAT and CDR2 FQNNGV. CDR3 sequence (DNA): TGTGCCAGCAGCTTAACTACAGGGACCGATCAGCCCCAGCATTTT. Its translation is CASSLTTGTDQPQHF.

V gene TRBV11-3 combines with J gene TRBJ2-2, with 7 bases that match TRBD1. J was trimmed by 5 bases and V by 5 bases; bases with no gene match: 5. The CDR3 is 14 residues long. Germline CDR1 reads SGHNT; CDR2 reads YENEEA. The CDR3 region is CASSPGQITGELFF. DNA of the CDR3: TGTGCCAGCAGCCCGGGACAGATAACCGGGGAGCTGTTTTTT.

The chain links TRBV10-3 to TRBJ2-3; the D gene is possibly TRBD1 (5 bases). The CDR3 contains 15 residues. V gave up 11 bases and J gave up 5 bases, with 23 bases separating them. Germline V gives CDR1 ENHRY, CDR2 SYGVKD. CDR3 sequence: CAASSGSRVRDTQYF. The CDR3 DNA reads TGTGCCGCCTCCAGTGGCTCCAGGGTTAGAGATACGCAGTATTTT.

V gene TRBV9 combines with J gene TRBJ2-2, with D perhaps matching TRBD1 (6 bases). V lost 5 bases, J lost 0 bases, and 11 bases lay in between. Germline V lookup: CDR1 SGDLS, CDR2 YYNGEE. CDR3 length equals 15 residues. CDR3 region: CASRATGTNTGELFF. The CDR3 DNA is TGTGCCAGCAGAGCGACAGGTACGAACACCGGGGAGCTGTTTTTT.

J is TRBJ1-2 and V is TRBV4-1; D may be TRBD1 (5 bases). CDR1 and CDR2 (germline): MGHRA, YSYEKL. The CDR3 loop spans 16 amino acids. V lost 1 base to trimming and J lost 7 bases, with 19 bases between them. CDR3 nucleotide sequence: TGCGCCAGCAGCCAAGTCACCCAGGGAAATTCGGGTGGCTACACCTTC. As protein: CASSQVTQGNSGGYTF.

V usage is TRBV19 and J usage is TRBJ2-7; the match to TRBD1 covers 10 bases. With 6 bases clipped from V and 7 bases from J, the junction kept 12 bases outside the gene matches. CDR3 length equals 15 residues. Per germline, CDR1 LNHDA and CDR2 SQIVND (reference sequence). CDR3 DNA sequence: TGTGCCAGTAGATTCTCGGACAGGGGGATTAAGGAGCAGTACTTC. This encodes CASRFSDRGIKEQYF. Full variable domain (outside the CDR3, taken from reference TRBV19 and TRBJ2-7): DGGITQSPKYLFRKEGQNVTLSCEQNLNHDAMYWYRQDPGQGLRLIYYSQIVNDFQKGDIAEGYSVSREKKESFPLTVTSAQKNPTAFYLCASRFSDRGIKEQYFGPGTRLTVT.